This T cell receptor (beta chain) derives from a study of blood T cells in healthy people across ages. This CDR3 region has 14 residues. Germline V CDR1 and CDR2: SGHRS, YFSETQ. With 1 base clipped from V and 15 bases from J, the junction kept 8 bases outside the gene matches. Sample-barcoded 5' priming and a J-beta primer mix drove a second PCR of about 6 to 12 cycles. Using its own MiXCR run on the 5' RACE reads, TCRdb lists one record per CDR3 protein. The data contain approximately 1.5 million distinct CDR3 sequences, approximately 32% of them singletons. Sample: blood. This chain uses TRBV5-1 with TRBJ2-1, with 12 bases matching TRBD2. The source of this sequence is a woman aged 25 to 39 in good health. CDR3 coding DNA: TGCGCCAGCAGCTTGTCTAGCGGGAGGGCGATACGGTTCTTC. Residues: CASSLSSGRAIRFF.